These T cell receptor beta chains were read from a single sample in a study of T-cell memory formation after mild COVID-19. TCRdb reanalysed the 5' RACE reads using MiXCR and keeps one entry per CDR3 protein. Of some 490,000 distinct CDR3 sequences listed, about 20% are singletons. Sequenced sample: PBMCs or a T cell subset sorted from them (not recorded which). The receptor source for this set is an adult woman who had mild COVID-19 (a few samples of this study predate the infection). Cell type and time point are not known. Each CDR3 is given with its conserved first and last residue. D genes are given only for firm matches. Clone size is stated in some rows and not others, as once, few, many or a class when expanded.

TRBD2 TRBJ2-7 NA TRBV3-1 CASSSGSPYEQYF TGTGCCAGCAGCAGCGGGAGCCCCTACGAGCAGTACTTC
NA TRBJ2-7 few TRBV4-2 CASSQEGGVPYEQYF TGTGCCAGCAGCCAAGAAGGTGGGGTACCCTACGAGCAGTACTTC
TRBD2 TRBJ2-3 NA TRBV11-2 CASSTRTSVTLTDTQYF TGTGCCAGCAGCACCCGGACTAGCGTTACCCTCACAGATACGCAGTATTTT
NA TRBJ2-7 many TRBV12-3/TRBV12-4 CASKWYSYEQYF TGTGCCAGCAAATGGTACTCCTACGAGCAGTACTTC
NA TRBJ2-1 NA TRBV29-1 CSVGAGQSSYNEQFF TGCAGCGTTGGCGCCGGCCAAAGCTCCTACAATGAGCAGTTCTTC
NA TRBJ1-3 NA TRBV4-3 CASSEGHRENTIYF TGCGCCAGCAGTGAGGGACATCGGGAAAACACCATATATTTT
NA TRBJ1-2 NA TRBV29-1 CSVERVYRDGYTF TGCAGCGTTGAAAGGGTCTATAGGGATGGCTACACCTTC
NA TRBJ2-6 NA TRBV29-1 CSAGGTAYSGANVLTF TGCAGCGCTGGGGGGACAGCTTACTCTGGGGCCAACGTCCTGACTTTC
TRBD2 TRBJ2-1 few TRBV7-9 CASSSIIAGASYNEQFF TGTGCCAGCAGCTCCATAATAGCGGGAGCCTCCTACAATGAGCAGTTCTTC
NA TRBJ1-4 many TRBV7-8 CASSYVLENEKLFF TGTGCCAGCAGCTACGTCCTGGAGAATGAAAAACTGTTTTTT
NA TRBJ2-3 NA TRBV5-4 CASSLPRGPPDTQYF TGTGCCAGCAGCCTCCCCCGGGGGCCGCCAGATACGCAGTATTTT
NA TRBJ1-1 NA TRBV10-3 CAISVGPTNTEAFF TGTGCCATCAGTGTGGGACCGACGAACACTGAAGCTTTCTTT
TRBD1 TRBJ2-7 few TRBV6-1 CASSDLKGAHYYYEQYF TGTGCCAGCAGTGATTTAAAGGGGGCTCACTACTACTACGAGCAGTACTTC
NA TRBJ2-1 NA TRBV5-4 CASSRVGNEQFF TGTGCCAGCAGCAGGGTAGGAAATGAGCAGTTCTTC
NA TRBJ2-1 NA TRBV7-9 CASSHRGLRSKVTYNEQFF TGTGCCAGCAGCCACAGGGGACTTAGGTCGAAGGTGACCTACAATGAGCAGTTCTTC
NA TRBJ1-1 few TRBV4-2 CASSQEGAEAFF TGTGCCAGCAGCCAAGAGGGTGCTGAAGCTTTCTTT
TRBD2 TRBJ2-5 NA TRBV6-5 CASSTGLAGETQYF TGTGCCAGCAGTACCGGACTAGCGGGAGAGACCCAGTACTTC
TRBD1 TRBJ2-1 few TRBV19 CASRGTVGQGSNEQFF TGTGCCAGTAGGGGTACCGTGGGACAGGGTTCCAATGAGCAGTTCTTC
TRBD1 TRBJ2-5 NA TRBV12-3/TRBV12-4 CASSLFDRGSEETQYF TGTGCCAGCAGTTTGTTTGACAGGGGGTCGGAAGAGACCCAGTACTTC
TRBD1 TRBJ1-1 few TRBV5-1 CASSWDRDVNTEAFF TGCGCCAGCAGCTGGGACAGGGATGTGAACACTGAAGCTTTCTTT
TRBD2 TRBJ2-1 NA TRBV29-1 CSVGAGAWDEQFF TGCAGCGTTGGTGCGGGAGCTTGGGATGAGCAGTTCTTC
NA TRBJ1-1 NA TRBV10-3 CAISESPNQMNTEAFF TGTGCCATCAGTGAGTCGCCAAATCAGATGAACACTGAAGCTTTCTTT
TRBD2 TRBJ2-1 NA TRBV20-1 CSARDPSGLAGGPSYNEQFF TGCAGTGCTAGAGATCCCTCGGGACTAGCGGGGGGGCCGTCCTACAATGAGCAGTTCTTC
NA TRBJ2-1 NA TRBV3-1 CASSSMYGRAYNEQFF TGTGCCAGCAGCTCCATGTACGGGCGGGCCTACAATGAGCAGTTCTTC
NA TRBJ1-2 NA TRBV7-2 CASSFVNYGYTF TGTGCCAGCAGCTTTGTGAACTATGGCTACACCTTC
NA TRBJ2-1 NA TRBV20-1 CSARDGQRDNEQFF TGCAGTGCTAGAGACGGGCAGCGGGACAATGAGCAGTTCTTC
NA TRBJ2-2 few TRBV5-1 CASSLASRRNGELFF TGCGCCAGCAGCTTGGCCTCACGGCGGAACGGGGAGCTGTTTTTT
NA TRBJ2-1 few TRBV4-2 CASSLLGTPGNEQFF TGTGCCAGCAGCCTGCTAGGGACCCCGGGAAATGAGCAGTTCTTC
NA TRBJ2-1 NA TRBV30 CAWSAGEVNDEQFF TGTGCCTGGAGTGCCGGGGAGGTAAATGATGAGCAGTTCTTC
NA TRBJ2-1 NA TRBV7-9 CASSLGLRSYNEQFF TGTGCCAGCAGCCTAGGTCTGCGATCGTACAATGAGCAGTTCTTC
NA TRBJ2-5 NA TRBV7-2 CASSLGPRSNF TGTGCCAGCAGCCTAGGACCCCGTTCAAACTTC
TRBD1 TRBJ2-4 many TRBV6-1 CASTQGVAKNIQYF TGTGCCAGCACCCAGGGGGTAGCCAAAAACATTCAGTACTTC
TRBD2 TRBJ2-2 medium-sized TRBV6-5 CASTTSGTGELFF TGTGCCAGCACAACTAGCGGGACCGGGGAGCTGTTTTTT
TRBD2 TRBJ2-3 NA TRBV12-3/TRBV12-4 CASRSDPGGSTDTQYF TGTGCCAGCAGGTCCGATCCCGGGGGGAGCACAGATACGCAGTATTTT
NA TRBJ1-1 NA TRBV29-1 CSVEGLHDRNTEAFF TGCAGCGTTGAAGGGCTACACGATAGGAACACTGAAGCTTTCTTT
TRBD2 TRBJ2-1 NA TRBV4-2 CASSEPGLVYEQFF TGTGCCAGCAGCGAGCCGGGACTAGTCTATGAGCAGTTCTTC
NA TRBJ2-2 NA TRBV7-8 CASSLASGDTGELFF TGTGCCAGCAGCTTAGCGTCCGGGGATACCGGGGAGCTGTTTTTT
NA TRBJ2-3 NA TRBV10-3 CAISESIVFAGDTQYF TGTGCCATCAGTGAGTCGATTGTATTCGCGGGAGATACGCAGTATTTT
NA TRBJ1-1 few TRBV7-2 CASSKQTGNTEAFF TGTGCCAGCAGCAAACAGACAGGGAACACTGAAGCTTTCTTT
NA TRBJ2-1 NA TRBV2 CASSVAWTGFF TGTGCCAGCAGTGTGGCCTGGACTGGGTTCTTC
TRBD1 TRBJ2-2 NA TRBV6-5 CASSSGGAVAGELFF TGTGCCAGCAGCTCAGGGGGCGCGGTGGCCGGGGAGCTGTTTTTT
NA TRBJ2-3 NA TRBV29-1 CSVERMGRDTQYF TGCAGCGTTGAACGAATGGGGCGGGATACGCAGTATTTT
NA TRBJ2-7 NA TRBV20-1 CSARKNYEQYF TGCAGTGCCCGGAAAAACTACGAGCAGTACTTC
NA TRBJ2-3 few TRBV9 CASSPYGSGSDTQYF TGTGCCAGCAGTCCTTACGGGAGTGGCTCAGATACGCAGTATTTT
NA TRBJ2-5 NA TRBV6-2/TRBV6-3 CASSRRGKETQYF TGTGCCAGCAGCAGAAGAGGGAAAGAGACCCAGTACTTC
TRBD2 TRBJ2-2 few TRBV20-1 CSAVAGVNTGELFF TGCAGTGCGGTAGCGGGGGTAAACACCGGGGAGCTGTTTTTT
NA TRBJ2-2 few TRBV5-1 CASSLVGRDTGELFF TGCGCCAGCAGCTTGGTAGGGCGCGACACCGGGGAGCTGTTTTTT
NA TRBJ1-2 NA TRBV5-1 CASSYGSDIANYGYTF TGCGCCAGCAGCTACGGGAGCGACATAGCTAACTATGGCTACACCTTC
NA TRBJ1-5 few TRBV2 CASSEGGEWQPQHF TGTGCCAGCAGTGAAGGGGGGGAGTGGCAGCCCCAGCATTTT
NA TRBJ2-7 NA TRBV7-9 CASSPLVVWGRTPYEQYF TGTGCCAGCAGCCCACTAGTAGTCTGGGGTCGAACTCCATACGAGCAGTACTTC
NA TRBJ2-3 NA TRBV27 CASIDYWDTQYF TGTGCCAGCATAGATTATTGGGATACGCAGTATTTT
TRBD1 TRBJ1-2 few TRBV5-1 CASKEAGGSYGYTF TGCGCCAGCAAGGAGGCAGGGGGTTCCTATGGCTACACCTTC
NA TRBJ2-5 NA TRBV12-3/TRBV12-4 CASSFTEGTQYF TGTGCCAGCAGTTTCACAGAAGGGACCCAGTACTTC